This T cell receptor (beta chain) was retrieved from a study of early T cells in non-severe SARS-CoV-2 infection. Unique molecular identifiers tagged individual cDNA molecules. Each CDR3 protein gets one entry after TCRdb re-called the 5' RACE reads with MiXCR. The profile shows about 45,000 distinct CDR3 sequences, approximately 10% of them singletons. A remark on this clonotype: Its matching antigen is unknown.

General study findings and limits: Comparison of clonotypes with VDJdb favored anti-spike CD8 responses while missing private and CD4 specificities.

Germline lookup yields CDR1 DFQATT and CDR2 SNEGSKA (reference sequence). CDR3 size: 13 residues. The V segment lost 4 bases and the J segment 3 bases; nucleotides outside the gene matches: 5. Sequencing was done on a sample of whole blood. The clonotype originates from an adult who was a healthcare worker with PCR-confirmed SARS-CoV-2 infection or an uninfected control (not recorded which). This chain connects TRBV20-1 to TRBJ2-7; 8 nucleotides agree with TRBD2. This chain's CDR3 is CSANYGRGYEQYF. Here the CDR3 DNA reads TGCAGTGCTAACTACGGGAGGGGCTACGAGCAGTACTTC.